This is a list of T cell receptor beta chains from one sample in a study of blood T cell repertoires in COVID-19. The method was immunoSEQ multiplex PCR; TCRdb's version includes in-frame clones alone and lacks a portion of them. The data show roughly 670,000 clones, just under 90% seen once. The source material was peripheral blood. The receptors stem from a woman between 18 and 29 years old with acute or convalescent COVID-19. Both conserved end residues are part of each CDR3. The D gene is left open where the match is weak. Rows may omit the clone size; those that give it use once, few, many or a size class.

V	size	D	J	CDR3	DNA
TRBV19	.	.	TRBJ1-3	CASSSSGRNSGNTIYF	TGTGCCAGTAGTAGCTCGGGGAGGAACTCTGGAAACACCATATATTTT
TRBV10-3	.	TRBD1	TRBJ1-1	CAIRNDREVEAFF	TGTGCCATCAGGAACGACAGGGAGGTCGAAGCTTTCTTT
TRBV5-1	.	TRBD1	TRBJ1-1	CASRSGTGGTEAFF	TGCGCCAGCAGATCCGGGACAGGGGGCACTGAAGCTTTCTTT
TRBV6-2/TRBV6-3	once	.	TRBJ1-6	CASSYTSGQLSSYNSPLHF	TGTGCCAGCAGTTACACTTCAGGACAGCTAAGCTCCTATAATTCACCCCTCCACTTT
TRBV30	.	.	TRBJ1-3	CAWSPSGGNTIYF	TGTGCCTGGAGTCCTTCAGGGGGAAACACCATATATTTT
TRBV18	.	TRBD1	TRBJ1-2	CASSLPGTGRLGYTF	TGTGCCAGCTCACTCCCCGGGACAGGGAGATTGGGCTACACCTTC
TRBV24-1	once	TRBD1	TRBJ2-3	CATSDYRGGTGDTDTQYF	TGTGCCACCAGTGATTACCGGGGTGGGACAGGGGACACAGATACGCAGTATTTT
TRBV3-1/TRBV3-2	.	.	TRBJ1-2	CASSSESGMGTDYGYTF	TGTGCCAGCAGCTCCGAATCCGGGATGGGGACTGACTATGGCTACACCTTC
TRBV6-1	.	.	TRBJ1-2	CASSEAGREYGYTF	TGTGCCAGCAGTGAAGCTGGCAGGGAATATGGCTACACCTTC
TRBV9	.	.	TRBJ1-1	CASGTSGTYTEAFF	TGTGCCAGCGGGACTTCCGGGACGTACACTGAAGCTTTCTTT
TRBV3-1/TRBV3-2	.	.	TRBJ2-7	CASSQSNRATYEQYF	TGTGCCAGCAGCCAGTCGAACAGGGCCACCTACGAGCAGTACTTC
TRBV10-3	.	.	TRBJ2-2	CAIKRSSNPNTGELFF	TGTGCCATCAAAAGGAGCTCCAACCCGAACACCGGGGAGCTGTTTTTT
TRBV24-1	.	TRBD1	TRBJ2-2	CATSDSGKQGAVDTGELFF	TGTGCCACCAGTGACTCCGGGAAACAGGGGGCGGTGGACACCGGGGAGCTGTTTTTT
TRBV6-2/TRBV6-3	few	TRBD2	TRBJ2-2	CASSYLGSGDHTGELFF	TGTGCCAGCAGTTACTTGGGTAGCGGGGACCACACCGGGGAGCTGTTTTTT
TRBV6-5	.	TRBD1	TRBJ2-2	CASSYKLTGVTGELFF	TGTGCCAGCAGTTACAAGTTAACAGGGGTCACCGGGGAGCTGTTTTTT
TRBV6-1	.	.	TRBJ1-5	CASSELLTGQNQPQHF	TGTGCCAGCAGTGAACTTCTGACAGGCCAAAATCAGCCCCAGCATTTT
TRBV4-3	.	TRBD1	TRBJ1-5	CASSQATGDQPQHF	TGCGCCAGCAGCCAAGCAACAGGGGATCAGCCCCAGCATTTT
TRBV14	.	TRBD1	TRBJ1-1	CASSRFPQGATEAFF	TGTGCCAGCAGCCGATTTCCCCAGGGGGCCACTGAAGCTTTCTTT
TRBV7-2	.	TRBD1	TRBJ1-1	CASSFTGAPEAFF	TGTGCCAGCAGCTTCACAGGGGCCCCTGAAGCTTTCTTT
TRBV10-3	.	TRBD2	TRBJ2-3	CAISDLAGGETTDTQYF	TGTGCCATCAGTGACCTAGCGGGGGGCGAGACTACAGATACGCAGTATTTT
TRBV6-5	once	.	TRBJ1-6	CASSYTGGSYNSPLHF	TGTGCCAGCAGTTACACGGGTGGCTCCTATAATTCACCCCTCCACTTT
TRBV27	.	.	TRBJ1-1	CASSLDGGENTEAFF	TGTGCCAGCAGTTTGGACGGGGGGGAGAACACTGAAGCTTTCTTT
TRBV3-1/TRBV3-2	.	.	TRBJ2-3	CASSQMAYPFPGADTQYF	TGTGCCAGCAGTCAAATGGCCTATCCCTTTCCAGGGGCAGATACGCAGTATTTT
TRBV10-1	.	TRBD1	TRBJ2-7	CASRWTGDEQYF	TGCGCCAGCAGGTGGACAGGGGACGAGCAGTACTTC
TRBV3-1/TRBV3-2	.	.	TRBJ1-2	CASSRGSSYGYTF	TGTGCCAGCAGCCGCGGGAGCTCCTATGGCTACACCTTC
TRBV29-1	.	TRBD1	TRBJ1-2	CSVETGGNYGYTF	TGCAGCGTTGAGACAGGGGGAAACTATGGCTACACCTTC
TRBV5-4	.	TRBD1	TRBJ1-2	CASSSSTGDYGYTF	TGTGCCAGCAGCAGTTCGACAGGGGACTATGGCTACACCTTC
TRBV27	.	.	TRBJ1-2	CASSTAGTPGYTF	TGTGCCAGCAGTACAGCAGGGACTCCTGGCTACACCTTC
TRBV7-9	.	.	TRBJ2-7	CASSPGPFSELGRLDEQYF	TGTGCCAGCAGCCCCGGTCCTTTCTCCGAGCTAGGGAGGTTGGACGAGCAGTACTTC
TRBV9	once	.	TRBJ1-2	CASIKEESYGYTF	TGTGCCAGCATTAAGGAGGAAAGCTATGGCTACACCTTC
TRBV4-3	.	TRBD1	TRBJ1-2	CASSQASRGGAGDGYTF	TGCGCCAGCAGCCAAGCTTCACGAGGGGGCGCAGGGGATGGCTACACCTTC
TRBV9	.	TRBD2	TRBJ2-6	CASSKDTGGFSGANVLTF	TGTGCCAGCAGCAAAGACACGGGAGGATTCTCTGGGGCCAACGTCCTGACTTTC
TRBV5-5	.	TRBD1	TRBJ2-7	CASSFGGTGIEQYF	TGTGCCAGCAGCTTCGGCGGGACAGGGATCGAGCAGTACTTC
TRBV7-2	once	TRBD2	TRBJ2-2	CASSLGSGGHTGELFF	TGTGCCAGCAGCTTAGGCAGCGGGGGGCACACCGGGGAGCTGTTTTTT
TRBV19	.	TRBD2	TRBJ2-2	CASSILAGATGELFF	TGTGCCAGTAGTATACTAGCGGGCGCCACCGGGGAGCTGTTTTTT
TRBV2	.	TRBD2	TRBJ2-5	CASSAPAGLAGGQETQYF	TGTGCCAGCAGTGCCCCGGCTGGGCTAGCGGGGGGCCAAGAGACCCAGTACTTC
TRBV25-1	.	TRBD1	TRBJ1-1	CASSGPWGTGRTEAFF	TGTGCCAGCAGTGGACCTTGGGGGACAGGGCGCACTGAAGCTTTCTTT
TRBV5-8	.	.	TRBJ1-1	CASSRQIRGTEAFF	TGTGCCAGCAGCAGACAAATACGTGGAACTGAAGCTTTCTTT
TRBV7-8	.	.	TRBJ2-3	CASSNHELDTQYF	TGTGCCAGCAGCAATCATGAGCTAGATACGCAGTATTTT
TRBV7-9	once	TRBD1	TRBJ1-4	CASSPDRGGVVKLFF	TGTGCCAGCAGCCCGGACAGGGGCGGGGTGGTAAAACTGTTTTTT
TRBV2	.	.	TRBJ1-5	CASRPGHLSNQPQHF	TGTGCCAGCAGACCGGGACACTTAAGCAATCAGCCCCAGCATTTT
TRBV29-1	.	TRBD1	TRBJ1-2	CSIVQGARGYTF	TGCAGCATTGTACAGGGGGCTAGAGGCTACACCTTC
TRBV6-5	.	TRBD1	TRBJ1-6	CASSLERTGYSPLHF	TGTGCCAGCAGCCTAGAGAGGACAGGGTATTCACCCCTCCACTTT
TRBV19	.	.	TRBJ1-2	CASSIVKRSYGYTF	TGTGCCAGTAGTATAGTAAAACGGAGCTATGGCTACACCTTC
TRBV27	.	.	TRBJ2-7	CASGPGGFGDEQYF	TGTGCCAGCGGTCCTGGGGGGTTTGGCGACGAGCAGTACTTC
TRBV6-5	.	TRBD1	TRBJ2-1	CASNTGGFGEQFF	TGTGCCAGCAATACAGGGGGCTTTGGTGAGCAGTTCTTC
TRBV9	.	TRBD1	TRBJ1-6	CASSVGRGLGSPLHF	TGTGCCAGCAGCGTCGGCAGGGGGCTAGGGTCACCCCTCCACTTT
TRBV7-9	.	TRBD1	TRBJ1-1	CASSAASGTGRNTEAFF	TGTGCCAGCAGCGCAGCTTCCGGGACAGGGAGGAACACTGAAGCTTTCTTT
TRBV11-1	once	TRBD1	TRBJ1-2	CASSLGATGTYGYTF	TGTGCCAGCAGCTTAGGGGCGACAGGGACCTATGGCTACACCTTC
TRBV9	.	.	TRBJ1-2	CASSVTGTTNYGYTF	TGTGCCAGCAGCGTGACCGGGACAACTAACTATGGCTACACCTTC
TRBV30	.	TRBD1	TRBJ1-2	CAWQKQGVHGYTF	TGTGCCTGGCAAAAACAGGGGGTACATGGCTACACCTTC
TRBV12-5	.	TRBD1	TRBJ2-5	CASGLRNRGQGLETQYF	TGTGCTAGTGGTTTGAGGAATCGGGGACAGGGGTTGGAGACCCAGTACTTC
TRBV24-1	.	.	TRBJ2-7	CATRPTMKPAQINYEQYF	TGTGCCACCAGGCCGACTATGAAACCCGCTCAAATAAACTACGAGCAGTACTTC
TRBV5-4	.	.	TRBJ1-2	CASSLVPGYVSYGYTF	TGTGCCAGCAGCTTGGTTCCGGGTTACGTATCCTATGGCTACACCTTC
TRBV18	.	.	TRBJ2-6	CASSPPGTLSGANVLTF	TGTGCCAGCTCACCACCAGGGACACTCTCTGGGGCCAACGTCCTGACTTTC
TRBV6-5	.	TRBD1	TRBJ2-7	CASKKDRPTYEQYF	TGTGCCAGCAAAAAGGACAGGCCTACCTACGAGCAGTACTTC
TRBV9	.	.	TRBJ1-2	CASSVDLTASGGYTF	TGTGCCAGCAGCGTAGACCTGACCGCATCGGGAGGCTACACCTTC
TRBV18	.	TRBD1	TRBJ1-2	CASSQGQGANYGYTF	TGTGCCAGCTCTCAAGGACAGGGGGCCAACTATGGCTACACCTTC